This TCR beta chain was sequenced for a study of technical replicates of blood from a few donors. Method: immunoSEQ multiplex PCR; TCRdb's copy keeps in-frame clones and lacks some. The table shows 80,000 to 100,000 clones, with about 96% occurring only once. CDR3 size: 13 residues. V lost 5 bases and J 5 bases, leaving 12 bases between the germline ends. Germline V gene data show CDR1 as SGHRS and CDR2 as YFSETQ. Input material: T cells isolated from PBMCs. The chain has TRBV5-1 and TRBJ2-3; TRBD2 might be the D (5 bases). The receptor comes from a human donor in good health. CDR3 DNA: TGCGCCAGCAGTTGGCGCCGGGAAGATACGCAGTATTTT. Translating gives CASSWRREDTQYF.